The T cell receptor beta chain under discussion was sequenced for a study of OX40 agonist ivuxolimab in advanced cancers. Findings of the study overall: With doses of 0.1 to 3.0 mg/kg, CD4+ and CD8+ blood T cells had undergone clonal expansion by week 6.

Regarding this clone: The antigen is unknown.

Sequenced by immunoSEQ multiplex PCR; TCRdb stores in-frame clones only, minus some. The table records about 89,000 clones, roughly 84% of them present only once. This CDR3 contains 15 residues. Unmatched junction bases numbered 3, after V lost 4 bases and J lost 3 bases. The germline V gene encodes CDR1 SGHNT and CDR2 YENEEA. This specimen was CD4+ or CD8+ T cells sorted from blood, taken in a trial of the OX40 agonist ivuxolimab. The receptor's source is an adult with an advanced solid tumor such as melanoma, head and neck, liver or kidney cancer. The chain combines TRBV11-3 with TRBJ1-5; 10 bases match TRBD1. The CDR3 spells CASSSGQGSNQPQHF. In DNA form, the CDR3 reads TGTGCCAGCAGCTCGGGACAGGGGTCCAATCAGCCCCAGCATTTT.